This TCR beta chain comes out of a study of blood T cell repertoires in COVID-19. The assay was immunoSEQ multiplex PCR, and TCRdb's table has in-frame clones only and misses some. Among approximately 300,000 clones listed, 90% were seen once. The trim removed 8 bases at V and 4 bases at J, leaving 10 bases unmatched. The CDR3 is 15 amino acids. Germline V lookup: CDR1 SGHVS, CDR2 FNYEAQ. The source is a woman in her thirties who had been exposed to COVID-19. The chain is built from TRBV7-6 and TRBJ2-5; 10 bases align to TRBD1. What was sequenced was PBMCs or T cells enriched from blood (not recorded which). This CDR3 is CASLLGTGETETQYF. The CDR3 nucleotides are TGTGCCAGCTTGTTGGGGACAGGGGAGACAGAGACCCAGTACTTC.